A single sample gave rise to the 5 T cell receptor beta chains below, sequenced in a study of regulatory T cells in long-lasting Graves disease. Arm-PCR of CDR3 regions and iRepertoire HTBI primers were used to build TCR beta libraries. One entry per CDR3 protein results from TCRdb running MiXCR on the multiplex PCR reads. The sample comprises some 370,000 distinct CDR3 sequences, 12% of which are singletons, and approximately 17% rests with the top ten. Time point denoted: newly diagnosed GD, antithyroid drugs for less than 3 months. From RNA extracted from PBMCs, the TCR library was made. These records were also assigned to another study, of T cells in Graves' hyperthyroidism and ophthalmopathy.

This sample comprised peripheral blood mononuclear cells (PBMCs), obtained at new diagnosis, from a patient treated with antithyroid drugs. All receptors derive from a woman in her late teens or twenties with Graves disease.

V and J are TRBV27 and TRBJ1-2, with no clear D. Germline CDR1 is MNHEY and CDR2 is SMNVEV (reference sequence). V dropped 0 bases and J dropped 3 bases, with 11 bases sitting between them. The CDR3 covers 15 residues. The CDR3 region is CASSLSRQRHYGYTF. The CDR3 coding sequence is TGTGCCAGCAGTTTATCTCGGCAGAGACACTATGGCTACACCTTC.

The genes are TRBV5-1 and TRBJ2-1, with 9 bases that match TRBD2. V was clipped by 4 bases and J by 10 bases; unmatched bases: 18. CDR3 length equals 17 residues. Germline V lookup: CDR1 SGHRS, CDR2 YFSETQ. DNA for the CDR3: TGCGCCAGCAGCCTACGTTCGTTAGCGGGGGTTTTAGGAGAGCAGTTCTTC. This codes for CASSLRSLAGVLGEQFF.

In the case of this clonotype: Just one base apart from a much larger clone, this may be a read error. Given the absence of the conserved phenylalanine or tryptophan at the CDR3 end, a read error is likely. The V and J genes are TRBV12-3 or TRBV12-4 and TRBJ2-4; D is possibly TRBD1 (5 bases). This CDR3 comprises 13 residues. The CDR3 DNA sequence: TGTGCCAGCAGTTTATCAGGGCCAAACCTTCAGTACCTC. Amino acids: CASSLSGPNLQYL.

This clonotype was observed many times. The genes are TRBV29-1 and TRBJ2-7, with D possibly matching TRBD1 (5 bases). V lost 3 bases and J 0 bases, leaving 15 bases between the germline ends. The CDR3 has 15 residues. The germline V gene encodes CDR1 SQVTM and CDR2 ANQGSEA. The CDR3 region is CSVEFSGPASYEQYF. CDR3 DNA sequence: TGCAGCGTTGAGTTTTCAGGGCCTGCCTCCTACGAGCAGTACTTC.

Regarding this clonotype: This clone may be a read error of a much larger clone one base away. The chain has TRBV7-3 and TRBJ2-4; 7 bases are a match to TRBD1. Germline lookup yields CDR1 SGHTA and CDR2 FQGTGA. The CDR3 extends over 14 amino acids. V was pared by 3 bases and J by 13 bases, with 12 bases of the junction left unmatched. DNA for the CDR3: TGTGCCAGCAGCTTTGACAGGGACGGTAGTGAGCAGTACTTC. Translation gives CASSFDRDGSEQYF.